This TCR beta chain was observed in a study of blood T cell repertoires in COVID-19. Study-level background: PBMCs, B-cell-depleted T cells, or T cells were the source of the cDNA or gDNA that made up the material.

Profiling relied on immunoSEQ multiplex PCR, and the TCRdb table lists in-frame clones only, not all of them. The data contain 200,000 to 300,000 clones, less than 90% of them seen just once; the ten biggest clones take up under 5%. The sequence came from a man in his fifties or sixties with acute or convalescent COVID-19. The sample was peripheral blood.

DNA of the CDR3: TGTGCCAGCAGTTATCGGCCAGGGTCGTCTGGAAACACCATATATTTT. Amino acids: CASSYRPGSSGNTIYF. V and J are TRBV6-2 or TRBV6-3 and TRBJ1-3; tentatively, D is TRBD1 (5 bases). This CDR3 has 16 amino acids. The V end was cut by 3 bases, the J end by 1 base, with 13 bases between. The germline CDR1 and CDR2 sequences are MNHEY and SVGEGT.